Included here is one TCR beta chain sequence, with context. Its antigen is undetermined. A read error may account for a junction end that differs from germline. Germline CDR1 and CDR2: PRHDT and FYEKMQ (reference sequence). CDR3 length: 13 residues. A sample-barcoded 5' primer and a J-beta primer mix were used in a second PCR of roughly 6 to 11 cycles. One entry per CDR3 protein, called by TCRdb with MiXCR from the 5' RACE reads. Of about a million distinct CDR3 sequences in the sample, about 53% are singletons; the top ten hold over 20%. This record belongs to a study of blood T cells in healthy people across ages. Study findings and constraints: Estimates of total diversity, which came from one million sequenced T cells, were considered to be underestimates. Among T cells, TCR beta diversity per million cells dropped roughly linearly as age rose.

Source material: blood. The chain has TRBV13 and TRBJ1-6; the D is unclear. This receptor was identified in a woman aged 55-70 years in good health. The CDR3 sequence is CATSNDANSPLHF. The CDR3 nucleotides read TGTGCCACCAGCAATGACGCAAATTCACCCCTCCACTTT. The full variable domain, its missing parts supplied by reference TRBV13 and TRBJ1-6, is AAGVIQSPRHLIKEKRETATLKCYPIPRHDTVYWYQQGPGQDPQFLISFYEKMQSDKGSIPDRFSAQQFSDYHSELNMSSLELGDSALYFCATSNDANSPLHFGNGTRLTVT.